This T cell receptor beta chain originates from a study of T cells after yellow fever vaccination. Findings of the study overall: Researchers noted that a small share of clonotypes showed up in both CD4 and CD8 compartments.

The authors made TCR cDNA by 5'RACE template switching, adding a universal primer site and UMIs. MiXCR, run by TCRdb on the 5' RACE reads, gives a single entry per CDR3 protein. Among some 290,000 distinct CDR3 sequences, about 10% were seen once, and the ten largest hold approximately 3%. The CDR3 is made up of 14 amino acids. Trimming took off 2 bases at V and 2 bases at J, with 8 bases between the two ends. Germline V gives CDR1 LGHNA, CDR2 YSLEER. Note on this clonotype: Its specificity is unknown.

This specimen was CD4+ T cells sorted from PBMCs, taken 45 days after the yellow fever booster vaccination. This chain connects TRBV4-3 to TRBJ2-3; D remains ambiguous. The clonotype originates from a man between 18 and 35 years old who received the YFV17D yellow fever vaccine. This CDR3 is CASSQLYHTDTQYF. DNA of the CDR3: TGCGCCAGCAGCCAACTCTACCACACAGATACGCAGTATTTT.